A selection of T cell receptor beta chains follows, all from one sample in a study of response to subunit inactivated influenza vaccine. TCRdb re-called the RT-PCR reads through MiXCR, storing one row per CDR3 protein. The sample holds over 150,000 distinct CDR3 sequences; about 10% are singletons and the top ten take 35% to 40%. Sequenced material: CD8+ T cells sorted from PBMCs, taken roughly 24 months after vaccination. The receptors derive from a man aged 50-75 years who received an inactivated influenza vaccine. The CDR3 runs from the conserved cysteine through the conserved F or W.

J | V | CDR3
TRBJ2-1 | TRBV4-3 | CASSQEGDSFDEQFF
TRBJ1-2 | TRBV14 | CASSQDFGTGVYGYTF
TRBJ2-1 | TRBV9 | CASSPEGAGDNEQFF
TRBJ2-2 | TRBV28 | CASSLWGDNTGELFF
TRBJ2-5 | TRBV11-2 | CASSLERGEETQYF
TRBJ2-3 | TRBV3-1 | CASSDRDRDGGDTQYF
TRBJ2-1 | TRBV9 | CASSVVGGSYNEQFF
TRBJ2-2 | TRBV20-1 | CSARQVWGYTGELFF
TRBJ2-7 | TRBV3-1 | CASSDFSGGAYEQYF
TRBJ2-3 | TRBV28 | CASSLRLPTDTQYF
TRBJ2-7 | TRBV2 | CASNRPGLAGYEQYF
TRBJ1-1 | TRBV4-3 | CASSQDLGGEAFF
TRBJ2-7 | TRBV12-3/TRBV12-4 | CASRGQGAGYEQYF
TRBJ1-5 | TRBV28 | CASSLRTGGRYQPQHF
TRBJ2-3 | TRBV2 | CASRGLAGVNTQYF
TRBJ2-3 | TRBV15 | CATSRGTDTQYF
TRBJ1-3 | TRBV12-3/TRBV12-4 | CASSLVDSRNTIYF
TRBJ2-1 | TRBV2 | CASSEGGTIYNEQFF
TRBJ2-1 | TRBV29-1 | CSVPVSGTYNEQFF
TRBJ2-5 | TRBV4-3 | CASSQADRGGETQYF
TRBJ2-3 | TRBV25-1 | CASTRGAGQDTQYF
TRBJ2-5 | TRBV20-1 | CSASESGSAGTQYF
TRBJ1-1 | TRBV5-6 | CASSLGGATEAFF
TRBJ2-1 | TRBV9 | CASSSPPLGADNEQFF
TRBJ2-1 | TRBV29-1 | CSVEGEVSYNEQFF
TRBJ1-4 | TRBV7-9 | CASSTTDATNEKLFF
TRBJ2-2 | TRBV4-1 | CASSPWDNTGELFF
TRBJ2-1 | TRBV12-3/TRBV12-4 | CASSFAGGEQFF
TRBJ2-3 | TRBV4-3 | CASSMASRTSGTDTQYF
TRBJ1-5 | TRBV24-1 | CATSEDDRGPQPQHF
TRBJ2-2 | TRBV20-1 | CSYRDGNTGELFF
TRBJ1-2 | TRBV7-9 | CASSRSRDRVDYGYTF
TRBJ2-5 | TRBV9 | CASSPHFGGDLQETQYF
TRBJ1-1 | TRBV6-2/TRBV6-3 | CASSYGQNTEAFF
TRBJ2-5 | TRBV6-2/TRBV6-3 | CASSYLSAEGETQYF